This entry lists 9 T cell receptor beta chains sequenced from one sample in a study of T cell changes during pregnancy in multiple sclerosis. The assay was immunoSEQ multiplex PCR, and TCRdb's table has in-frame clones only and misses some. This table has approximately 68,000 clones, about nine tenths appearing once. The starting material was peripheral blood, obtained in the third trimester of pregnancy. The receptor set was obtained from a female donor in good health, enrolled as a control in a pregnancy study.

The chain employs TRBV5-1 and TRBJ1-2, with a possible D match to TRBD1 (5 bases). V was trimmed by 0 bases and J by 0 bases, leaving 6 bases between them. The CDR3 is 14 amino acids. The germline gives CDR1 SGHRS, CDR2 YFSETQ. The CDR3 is CASSLGQPNYGYTF. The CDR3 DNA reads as TGCGCCAGCAGCTTGGGACAGCCTAACTATGGCTACACCTTC.

The CDR3 nucleotides read TGTGCCAGCAGCTCACAGGGGGCGTATTCGAACACCGGGGAGCTGTTTTTT. It encodes CASSSQGAYSNTGELFF. V and J are TRBV7-6 and TRBJ2-2, with TRBD1 identical over 9 bases. The CDR3 is made up of 17 amino acids. V was clipped by 4 bases and J by 0 bases; unmatched bases: 6. CDR1 SGHVS and CDR2 FNYEAQ come from the germline V gene.

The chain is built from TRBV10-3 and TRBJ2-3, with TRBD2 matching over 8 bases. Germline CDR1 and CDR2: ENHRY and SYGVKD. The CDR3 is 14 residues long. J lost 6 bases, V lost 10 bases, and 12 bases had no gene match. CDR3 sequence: CATEESGRGDTQYF. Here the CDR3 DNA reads TGTGCCACCGAGGAGAGCGGGAGAGGGGATACGCAGTATTTT.

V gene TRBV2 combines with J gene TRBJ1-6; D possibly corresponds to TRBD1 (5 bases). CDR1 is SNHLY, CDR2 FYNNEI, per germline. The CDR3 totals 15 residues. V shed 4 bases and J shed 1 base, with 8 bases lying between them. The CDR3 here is CASSVGGSYNSPLHF. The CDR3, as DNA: TGTGCCAGCAGTGTGGGGGGTTCCTATAATTCACCCCTCCACTTT.

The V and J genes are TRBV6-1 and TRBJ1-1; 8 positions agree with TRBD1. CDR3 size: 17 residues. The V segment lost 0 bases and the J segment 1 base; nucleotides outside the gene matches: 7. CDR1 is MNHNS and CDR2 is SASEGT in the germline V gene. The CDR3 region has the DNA TGTGCCAGCAGTGAAGCTGCAGGGGGCTGGGGGAACACTGAAGCTTTCTTT. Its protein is CASSEAAGGWGNTEAFF.

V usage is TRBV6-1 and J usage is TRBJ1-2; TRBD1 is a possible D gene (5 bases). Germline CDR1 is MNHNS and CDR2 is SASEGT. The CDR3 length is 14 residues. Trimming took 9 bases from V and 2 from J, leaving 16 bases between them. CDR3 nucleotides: TGTGCCAGTACCCGGGCAGGGAGGAACTATGGCTACACCTTC. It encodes CASTRAGRNYGYTF.

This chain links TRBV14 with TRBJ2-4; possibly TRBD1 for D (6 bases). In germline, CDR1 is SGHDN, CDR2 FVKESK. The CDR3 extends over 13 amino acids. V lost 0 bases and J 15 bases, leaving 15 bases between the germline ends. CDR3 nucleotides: TGTGCCAGCAGCCAAGACGTTTACAGGGAGAGGTACTTC. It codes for CASSQDVYRERYF.

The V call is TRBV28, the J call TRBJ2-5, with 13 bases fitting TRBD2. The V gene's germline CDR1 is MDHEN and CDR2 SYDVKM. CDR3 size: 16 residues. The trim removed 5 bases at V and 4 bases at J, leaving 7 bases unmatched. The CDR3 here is CASSNRLAGGGETQYF. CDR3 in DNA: TGTGCCAGCAGTAACCGACTAGCGGGAGGCGGAGAGACCCAGTACTTC.

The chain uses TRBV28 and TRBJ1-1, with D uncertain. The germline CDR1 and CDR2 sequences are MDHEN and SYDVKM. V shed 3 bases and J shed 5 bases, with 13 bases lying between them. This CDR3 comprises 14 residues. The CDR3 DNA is TGTGCCAGCAGTTTGTGGGATCGGAGGACTGAAGCTTTCTTT. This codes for CASSLWDRRTEAFF.